The entry below describes one T cell receptor (beta chain). Its antigen is currently unknown. This entry is derived from a study of T cell repertoires in cytomegalovirus infection. A single record per CDR3 protein comes from TCRdb applying MiXCR to the reads. The data show roughly 120,000 distinct CDR3 sequences, more than 30% seen once. Study conclusions and caveats: There were HLA-C-restricted CMV-specific TCR beta clonotypes dominating the ex vivo response.

This clonotype was sampled from a human donor in good health (CMV status not recorded). Some clones in this sample may be carry-over from other donors' samples. Here the sequenced sample was CD8+ T cells from cultured PBMCs, taken from culture after CMV antigen stimulation.

The chain's CDR3 is CATSIAGGPDTQYF. The CDR3, as DNA: TGTGCCACCAGCATAGCGGGGGGCCCAGATACGCAGTATTTT. The chain carries TRBV15 and TRBJ2-3, with TRBD2 matching over 10 bases. The ends lost 4 bases at V and 4 bases at J; junction bases unmatched: 2. Germline V gene data show CDR1 as LNHNV and CDR2 as YYDKDF (reference sequence). CDR3 size: 14 residues.